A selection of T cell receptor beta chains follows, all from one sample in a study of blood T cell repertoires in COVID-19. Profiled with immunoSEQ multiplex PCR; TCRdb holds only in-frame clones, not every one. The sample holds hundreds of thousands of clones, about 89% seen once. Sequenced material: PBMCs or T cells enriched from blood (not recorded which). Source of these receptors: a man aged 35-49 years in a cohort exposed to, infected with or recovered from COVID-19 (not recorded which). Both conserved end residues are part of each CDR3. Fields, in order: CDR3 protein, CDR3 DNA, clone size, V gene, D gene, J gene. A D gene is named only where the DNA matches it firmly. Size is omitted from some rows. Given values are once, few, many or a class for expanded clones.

CASSRTGNVGEQYF,TGTGCCAGCAGTCGGACAGGGAACGTCGGCGAGCAGTACTTC,-,TRBV27,TRBD1,TRBJ2-7
CASSFGSYYEQYF,TGTGCCAGCAGCTTTGGGAGTTACTACGAGCAGTACTTC,-,TRBV7-9,-,TRBJ2-7
CASSDVAGGPTGELFF,TGTGCCAGCAGCGACGTAGCGGGAGGGCCTACCGGGGAGCTGTTTTTT,-,TRBV2,TRBD2,TRBJ2-2
CASSSTTRNSYNEQFF,TGTGCCAGCAGCTCCACTACTAGAAACTCCTACAATGAGCAGTTCTTC,once,TRBV6-6,-,TRBJ2-1
CASSLLGQGYEQYF,TGTGCCAGCAGTTTATTGGGACAGGGTTACGAGCAGTACTTC,-,TRBV28,TRBD1,TRBJ2-7
CASSQDRQGTGNTIYF,TGCGCCAGCAGCCAAGATAGGCAGGGAACTGGAAACACCATATATTTT,few,TRBV4-1,-,TRBJ1-3
CASSSGIGEQYF,TGTGCCAGCTCATCGGGGATAGGCGAGCAGTACTTC,-,TRBV18,-,TRBJ2-7
CASSPGTGPYGYTF,TGTGCCAGCAGCCCTGGAACAGGCCCCTATGGCTACACCTTC,-,TRBV11-2,-,TRBJ1-2
CASTSGQGVSGELFF,TGTGCCAGCACCTCGGGACAGGGGGTATCCGGGGAGCTGTTTTTT,-,TRBV27,TRBD1,TRBJ2-2
CASSVGGGTLVNEQFF,TGTGCCAGCAGCGTAGGGGGAGGGACTTTAGTAAATGAGCAGTTCTTC,-,TRBV9,TRBD2,TRBJ2-1
CAWSFRQVMQSYNEQFF,TGTGCCTGGAGTTTCCGACAGGTAATGCAATCCTACAATGAGCAGTTCTTC,-,TRBV30,-,TRBJ2-1
CASSSTTPRTDTQYF,TGTGCCAGCAGCTCGACTACACCTCGCACAGATACGCAGTATTTT,-,TRBV5-4,-,TRBJ2-3
CASSRKEGNSGNTIYF,TGTGCCAGCAGCCGAAAAGAGGGCAACTCTGGAAACACCATATATTTT,-,TRBV9,-,TRBJ1-3
CASSKVLAGIVNEQFF,TGTGCCAGCAGCAAAGTCCTAGCGGGAATCGTTAATGAGCAGTTCTTC,-,TRBV7-9,TRBD2,TRBJ2-1
CASSPSLGQTSYEQYF,TGTGCCAGCTCACCGTCACTCGGACAGACGAGCTACGAGCAGTACTTC,-,TRBV18,-,TRBJ2-7
CASSFRAPGDLRTEKLFF,TGCGCCAGCAGCTTTCGGGCTCCAGGGGACCTAAGGACGGAAAAACTGTTTTTT,-,TRBV4-1,-,TRBJ1-4
CASTSWLERSYEQYF,TGTGCCAGCACCTCATGGTTAGAGCGGTCCTACGAGCAGTACTTC,-,TRBV28,-,TRBJ2-7
CASSLALDQGAYGYTF,TGTGCCAGCAGCTTGGCGTTGGATCAGGGGGCCTATGGCTACACCTTC,-,TRBV5-6,TRBD1,TRBJ1-2
CASKAGTSGSYEQYF,TGCGCCAGCAAAGCCGGGACTAGCGGGAGTTACGAGCAGTACTTC,-,TRBV10-2,TRBD2,TRBJ2-7
CASRNLLRGSNQPQHF,TGTGCCAGTAGGAACTTATTGAGGGGGAGCAATCAGCCCCAGCATTTT,-,TRBV19,-,TRBJ1-5
CASSRGTSYEQYF,TGTGCCAGCTCACGCGGGACCAGCTACGAGCAGTACTTC,-,TRBV18,-,TRBJ2-7
CASSLGQGRTEAFF,TGCGCCAGCAGCCTGGGACAGGGACGTACTGAAGCTTTCTTT,-,TRBV4-1,TRBD1,TRBJ1-1
CASSLLGGANTGELFF,TGCGCCAGCAGCTTGTTAGGGGGCGCGAACACCGGGGAGCTGTTTTTT,-,TRBV5-1,TRBD1,TRBJ2-2